The 11 T cell receptor beta chains below come from one sample, sequenced in a study of T cell repertoires in cytomegalovirus infection. For these receptors, no antigen is known. TCRdb fed the reads into MiXCR, producing one record per CDR3 protein. The sample yields roughly 920,000 distinct CDR3 sequences, around 30% seen once. The sample consisted of cultured CD8+ T cells from PBMCs, taken from culture after CMV antigen stimulation. These receptors were taken from a human donor in good health (CMV status not recorded). Some clones in this sample may be carry-over from other donors' samples.

This clonotype was picked up many times. The chain is built from TRBV7-8 and TRBJ1-1, with D unclear. This CDR3 contains 16 residues. Per germline, CDR1 SGHVS and CDR2 FQNEAQ. Deletions cut 4 bases from V and 2 bases from J, with 17 bases between. The CDR3 reads CASSSPGTALNTEAFF. The DNA for the CDR3 is TGTGCCAGCAGCTCCCCGGGCACGGCGCTAAACACTGAAGCTTTCTTT.

This clonotype was seen a few times. V gene TRBV4-3 combines with J gene TRBJ1-1, with D perhaps TRBD1 (5 bases). This CDR3 has 15 amino acids. CDR1 and CDR2 (germline): LGHNA, YSLEER. With 4 bases removed from V and 1 base from J, the gap between germline ends came to 13 bases. The DNA for the CDR3 is TGCGCCAGCAGCCTCTCGCAGGGCCAGAACACTGAAGCTTTCTTT. Translating gives CASSLSQGQNTEAFF.

This clonotype came up a few times. V and J are TRBV10-3 and TRBJ2-6, with 8 positions matching TRBD1. Germline lookup yields CDR1 ENHRY and CDR2 SYGVKD. Losses at the gene ends were 7 bases for V and 2 bases for J; bases not matched to a gene: 4. The CDR3 extends over 15 amino acids. The CDR3 is CAIMDRVAGANVLTF. The CDR3 DNA reads TGTGCCATCATGGACAGGGTCGCTGGGGCCAACGTCCTGACTTTC.

V gene TRBV19 combines with J gene TRBJ1-5, with no clear D. CDR1 is LNHDA and CDR2 is SQIVND in the germline V gene (reference sequence). The V gene lost 7 bases and the J gene lost 4 bases, with 11 bases spanning the gap. This CDR3 is built from 13 residues. The chain's CDR3 is CASIGVWNQPQHF. For the CDR3, the DNA is TGTGCCAGTATTGGAGTTTGGAATCAGCCCCAGCATTTT.

The chain's CDR3 is CSFLTGQTYEQYF. Here the CDR3 DNA reads TGCAGCTTCTTAACGGGACAGACCTACGAGCAGTACTTC. The chain uses TRBV29-1 and TRBJ2-7; 7 bases align to TRBD1. Trimming removed 8 bases from V and 2 bases from J; junction bases left unmatched: 9. CDR3 length: 13 residues. Germline V CDR1 and CDR2: SQVTM, ANQGSEA.

A remark on this clonotype: The junction differs from germline at one of its ends, possibly a read error. The chain joins TRBV9 to TRBJ2-4; D may match TRBD1 or TRBD2 (5 bases each). The CDR3 spans 16 residues. Germline V lookup: CDR1 SGDLS, CDR2 YYNGEE. This CDR3 reads CTSSLQEGLAKNIQYF. CDR3 coding DNA: TGTACCAGCAGCTTACAGGAAGGACTAGCCAAAAACATTCAGTACTTC.

The chain is built from TRBV19 and TRBJ2-1; D might be TRBD2 (6 bases). The CDR3 loop spans 14 amino acids. V gave up 1 base and J gave up 4 bases, with 8 bases separating them. Germline lookup yields CDR1 LNHDA and CDR2 SQIVND (reference sequence). The CDR3 region has the DNA TGTGCCAGTAGTATAGGGGACTTATACAATGAGCAGTTCTTC. It translates to CASSIGDLYNEQFF.

The chain is built from TRBV6-2 or TRBV6-3 and TRBJ2-5, with a tentative D call TRBD2 (5 bases). CDR3 length: 16 residues. Germline V CDR1 and CDR2: MNHEY, SVGEGT. Deletions cut 5 bases from V and 0 bases from J, with 16 bases between. This CDR3 is CASSEGPSGYQETQYF. As DNA, the CDR3 is TGTGCCAGCAGTGAGGGTCCTAGTGGGTACCAAGAGACCCAGTACTTC.

V and J are TRBV7-6 and TRBJ2-2; 7 nucleotides match TRBD2. The J segment lost 2 bases and the V segment lost 2 bases, leaving 8 bases of the junction unmatched. Per the germline V gene, CDR1 is SGHVS and CDR2 is FNYEAQ. The CDR3 totals 17 residues. The CDR3 reads CASSLPQRGLNTGELFF. The DNA of the CDR3 is TGTGCCAGCAGCTTACCACAGCGGGGCCTCAACACCGGGGAGCTGTTTTTT.

This chain links TRBV6-2 or TRBV6-3 with TRBJ2-1; TRBD2 agrees at 11 bases. The CDR3 sequence is 16 residues long. V dropped 7 bases and J dropped 7; count of bases not matched to a gene: 12. Germline V lookup: CDR1 MNHEY, CDR2 SVGEGT. The CDR3 DNA reads TGTGCCAGCACACCTGCAATAGCGGGGGGGCATAATGAGCAGTTCTTC. Protein: CASTPAIAGGHNEQFF.

This chain connects TRBV27 to TRBJ2-7; 8 bases map to TRBD1. J was trimmed by 2 bases and V by 4 bases; bases with no gene match: 10. CDR3 length: 16 residues. Germline-derived CDR1 and CDR2 are MNHEY and SMNVEV (reference sequence). CDR3 in DNA: TGTGCCAGCAGTTACATATCCGGGACAGGAACCTACGAGCAGTACTTC. This translates into CASSYISGTGTYEQYF.